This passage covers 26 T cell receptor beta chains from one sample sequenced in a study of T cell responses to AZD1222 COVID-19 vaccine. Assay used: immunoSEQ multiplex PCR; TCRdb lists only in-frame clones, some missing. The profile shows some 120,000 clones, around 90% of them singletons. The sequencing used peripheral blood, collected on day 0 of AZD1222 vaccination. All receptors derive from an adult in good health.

CDR3 nucleotide sequence: TGTGCCAGCAGCCCCGGGTCGGCAGGGAATTCACCCCTCCACTTT. It is translated as CASSPGSAGNSPLHF. The rearrangement links TRBV7-2 to TRBJ1-6, with D possibly being TRBD1 (5 bases). The CDR3 consists of 15 residues. V shed 5 bases and J shed 7 bases, with 15 bases lying between them. Germline values: CDR1 SGHTA, CDR2 FQGNSA. Full variable domain (outside the CDR3, taken from reference TRBV7-2 and TRBJ1-6): GAGVSQSPSNKVTEKGKDVELRCDPISGHTALYWYRQSLGQGLEFLIYFQGNSAPDKSGLPSDRFSAERTGGSVSTLTIQRTQQEDSAVYLCASSPGSAGNSPLHFGNGTRLTVT.

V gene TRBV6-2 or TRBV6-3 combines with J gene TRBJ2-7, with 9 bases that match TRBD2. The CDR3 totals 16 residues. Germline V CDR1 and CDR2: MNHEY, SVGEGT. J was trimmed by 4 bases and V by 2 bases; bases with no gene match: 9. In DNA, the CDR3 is TGTGCCAGCAGTTACCCCCAGATAGCGGGAGTTTACGAGCAGTACTTC. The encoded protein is CASSYPQIAGVYEQYF.

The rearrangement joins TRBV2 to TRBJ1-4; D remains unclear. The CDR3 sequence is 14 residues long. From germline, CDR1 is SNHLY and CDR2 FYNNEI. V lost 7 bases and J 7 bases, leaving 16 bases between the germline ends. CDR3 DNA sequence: TGTGCCAGCACCCGGGAGGGCAGTTCTGAAAAACTGTTTTTT. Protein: CASTREGSSEKLFF. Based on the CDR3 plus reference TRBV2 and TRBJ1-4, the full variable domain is EPEVTQTPSHQVTQMGQEVILRCVPISNHLYFYWYRQILGQKVEFLVSFYNNEISEKSEIFDDQFSVERPDGSNFTLKIRSTKLEDSAMYFCASTREGSSEKLFFGSGTQLSVL.

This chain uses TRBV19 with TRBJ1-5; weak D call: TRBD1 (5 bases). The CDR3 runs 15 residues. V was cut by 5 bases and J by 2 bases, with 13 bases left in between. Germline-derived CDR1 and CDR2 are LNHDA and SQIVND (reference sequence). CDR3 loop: CASSGIRDGNQPQHF. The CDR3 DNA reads TGTGCCAGTAGTGGAATCCGGGACGGCAATCAGCCCCAGCATTTT.

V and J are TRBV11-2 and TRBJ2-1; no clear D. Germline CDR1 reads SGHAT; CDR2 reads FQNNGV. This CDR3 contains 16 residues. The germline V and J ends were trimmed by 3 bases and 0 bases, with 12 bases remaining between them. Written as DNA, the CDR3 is TGTGCCAGCAGCTTCGCTGTTTTGACCTCCTACAATGAGCAGTTCTTC. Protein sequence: CASSFAVLTSYNEQFF.

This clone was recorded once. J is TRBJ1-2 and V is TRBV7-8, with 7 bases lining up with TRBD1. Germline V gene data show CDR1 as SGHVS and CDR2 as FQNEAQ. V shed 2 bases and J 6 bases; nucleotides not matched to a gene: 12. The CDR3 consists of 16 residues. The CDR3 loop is CASSLISRQGGDGYTF. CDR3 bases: TGTGCCAGCAGCTTAATCTCGAGACAGGGAGGCGATGGCTACACCTTC.

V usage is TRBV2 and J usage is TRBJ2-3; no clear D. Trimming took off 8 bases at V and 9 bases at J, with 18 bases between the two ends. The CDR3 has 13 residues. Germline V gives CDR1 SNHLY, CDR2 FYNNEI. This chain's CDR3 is CASLRTEQSTQYF. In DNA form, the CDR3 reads TGTGCCAGCCTTAGAACAGAACAGAGCACGCAGTATTTT.

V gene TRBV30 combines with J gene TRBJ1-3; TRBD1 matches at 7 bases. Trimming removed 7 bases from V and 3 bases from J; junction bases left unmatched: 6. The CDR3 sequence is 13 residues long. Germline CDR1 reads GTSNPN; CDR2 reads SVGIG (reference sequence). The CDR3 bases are TGTGCCTTACGGGACAGCCTTGGAAACACCATATATTTT. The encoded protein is CALRDSLGNTIYF.

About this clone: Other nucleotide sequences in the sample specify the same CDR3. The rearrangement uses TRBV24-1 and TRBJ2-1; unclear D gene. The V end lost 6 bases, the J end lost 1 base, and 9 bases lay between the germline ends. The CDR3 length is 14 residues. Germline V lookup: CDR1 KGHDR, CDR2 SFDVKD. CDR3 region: CATSRSGSYNEQFF. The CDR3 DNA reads TGTGCCACCAGTAGGTCAGGATCCTACAATGAGCAGTTCTTC.

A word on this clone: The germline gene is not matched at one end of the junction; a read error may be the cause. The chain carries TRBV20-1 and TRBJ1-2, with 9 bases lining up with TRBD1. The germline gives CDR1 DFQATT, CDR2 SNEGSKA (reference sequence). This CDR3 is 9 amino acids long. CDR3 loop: CSASRTGAF. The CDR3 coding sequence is TGCAGTGCTTCGCGGACAGGGGCCTTC.

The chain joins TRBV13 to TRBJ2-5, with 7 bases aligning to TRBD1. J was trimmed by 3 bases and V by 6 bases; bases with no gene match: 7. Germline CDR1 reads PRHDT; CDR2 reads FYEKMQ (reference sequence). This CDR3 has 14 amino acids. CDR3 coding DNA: TGTGCCAGCAGTCGAAGGGGACAGAAAGAGACCCAGTACTTC. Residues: CASSRRGQKETQYF.

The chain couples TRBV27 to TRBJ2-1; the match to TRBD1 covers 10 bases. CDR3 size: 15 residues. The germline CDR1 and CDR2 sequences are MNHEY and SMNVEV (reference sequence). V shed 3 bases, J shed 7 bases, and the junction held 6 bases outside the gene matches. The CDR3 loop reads CASSFRGQGTNEQFF. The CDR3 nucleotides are TGTGCCAGCAGTTTCCGGGGACAGGGGACGAATGAGCAGTTCTTC.

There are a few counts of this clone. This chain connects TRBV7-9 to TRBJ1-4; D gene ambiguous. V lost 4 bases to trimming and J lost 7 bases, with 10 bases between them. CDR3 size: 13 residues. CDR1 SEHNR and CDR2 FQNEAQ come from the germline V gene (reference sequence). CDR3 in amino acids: CASSSSGSEKLFF. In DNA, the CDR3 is TGTGCCAGCAGCTCCTCTGGGAGTGAAAAACTGTTTTTT. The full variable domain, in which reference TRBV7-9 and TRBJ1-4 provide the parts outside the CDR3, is DTGVSQNPRHKITKRGQNVTFRCDPISEHNRLYWYRQTLGQGPEFLTYFQNEAQLEKSRLLSDRFSAERPKGSFSTLEIQRTEQGDSAMYLCASSSSGSEKLFFGSGTQLSVL.

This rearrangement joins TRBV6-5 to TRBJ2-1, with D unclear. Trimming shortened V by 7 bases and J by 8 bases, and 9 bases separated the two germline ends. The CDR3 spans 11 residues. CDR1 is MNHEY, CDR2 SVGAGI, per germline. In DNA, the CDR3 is TGTGCCAGCAACCAATACGATGAGCAGTTCTTC. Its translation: CASNQYDEQFF.

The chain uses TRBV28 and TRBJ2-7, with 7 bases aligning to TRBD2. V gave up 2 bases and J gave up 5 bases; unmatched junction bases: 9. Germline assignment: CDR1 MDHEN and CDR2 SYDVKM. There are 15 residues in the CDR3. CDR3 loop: CASSLTGLLKDEQYF. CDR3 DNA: TGTGCCAGCAGTTTAACGGGACTACTTAAGGACGAGCAGTACTTC.

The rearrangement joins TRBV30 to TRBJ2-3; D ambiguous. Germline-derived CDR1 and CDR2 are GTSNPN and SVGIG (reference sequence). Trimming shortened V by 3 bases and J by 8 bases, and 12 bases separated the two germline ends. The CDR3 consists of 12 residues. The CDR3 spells CAWSPTEFTQYF. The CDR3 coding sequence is TGTGCCTGGAGCCCGACTGAGTTTACGCAGTATTTT.

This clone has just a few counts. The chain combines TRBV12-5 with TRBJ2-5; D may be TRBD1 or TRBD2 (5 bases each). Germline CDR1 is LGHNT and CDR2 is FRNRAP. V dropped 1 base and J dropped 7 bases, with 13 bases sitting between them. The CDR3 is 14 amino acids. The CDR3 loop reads CASGLGQTTGTQYF. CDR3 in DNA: TGTGCTAGTGGTTTGGGACAGACTACGGGGACCCAGTACTTC.

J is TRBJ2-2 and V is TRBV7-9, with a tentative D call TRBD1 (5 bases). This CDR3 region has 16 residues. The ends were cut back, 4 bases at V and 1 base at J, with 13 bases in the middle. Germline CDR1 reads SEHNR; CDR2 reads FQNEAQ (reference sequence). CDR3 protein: CASSSRTSGNTGELFF. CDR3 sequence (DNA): TGTGCCAGCAGCTCAAGGACAAGTGGGAACACCGGGGAGCTGTTTTTT.

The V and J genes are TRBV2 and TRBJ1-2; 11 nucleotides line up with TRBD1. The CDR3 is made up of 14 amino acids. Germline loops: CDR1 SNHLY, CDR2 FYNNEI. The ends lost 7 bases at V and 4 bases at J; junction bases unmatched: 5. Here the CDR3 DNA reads TGTGCCAGCACCCCGGGACAGGGGGGCTATGGCTACACCTTC. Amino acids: CASTPGQGGYGYTF.

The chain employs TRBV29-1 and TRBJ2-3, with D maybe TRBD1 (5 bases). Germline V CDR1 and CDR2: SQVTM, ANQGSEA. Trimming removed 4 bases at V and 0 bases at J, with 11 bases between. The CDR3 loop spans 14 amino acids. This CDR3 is CSVGQQTSTDTQYF. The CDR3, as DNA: TGCAGCGTTGGACAGCAAACTAGCACAGATACGCAGTATTTT.

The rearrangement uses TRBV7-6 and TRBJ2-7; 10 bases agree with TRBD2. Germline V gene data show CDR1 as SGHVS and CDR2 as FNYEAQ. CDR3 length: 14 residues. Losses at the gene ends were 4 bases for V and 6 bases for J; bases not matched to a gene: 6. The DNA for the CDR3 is TGTGCCAGCAGCTCGGCTCGACTAGCGGGCGAGCAGTACTTC. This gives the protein CASSSARLAGEQYF.

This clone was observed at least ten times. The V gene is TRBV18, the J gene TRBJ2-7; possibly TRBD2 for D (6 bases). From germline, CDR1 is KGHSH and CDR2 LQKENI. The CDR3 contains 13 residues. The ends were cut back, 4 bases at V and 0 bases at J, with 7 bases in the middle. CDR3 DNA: TGTGCCAGCTCACACGGGAGCTCCTACGAGCAGTACTTC. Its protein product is CASSHGSSYEQYF.

The CDR3 DNA reads as TGTGCCAGCAGCCCGACTGAGTCCGGGCAGTACTTC. It encodes CASSPTESGQYF. The gene calls are TRBV2 and TRBJ2-7; no firm D call. The CDR3 covers 12 residues. V lost 6 bases, J lost 9 bases, and 15 bases lay in between. Germline assignment: CDR1 SNHLY and CDR2 FYNNEI.

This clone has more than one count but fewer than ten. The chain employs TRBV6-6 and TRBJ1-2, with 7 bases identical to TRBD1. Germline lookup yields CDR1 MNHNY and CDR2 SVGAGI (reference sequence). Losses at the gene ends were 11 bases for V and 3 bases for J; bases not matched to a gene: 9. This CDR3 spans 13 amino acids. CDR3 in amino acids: CAVAGQGDYGYTF. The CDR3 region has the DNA TGTGCCGTCGCGGGGCAGGGGGACTATGGCTACACCTTC.

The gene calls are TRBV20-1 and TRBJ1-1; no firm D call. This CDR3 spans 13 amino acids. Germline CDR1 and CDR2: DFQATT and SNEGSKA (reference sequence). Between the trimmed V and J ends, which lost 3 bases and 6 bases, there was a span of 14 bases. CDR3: CSASESLYPEAFF. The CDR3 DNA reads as TGCAGTGCTAGTGAGAGCCTCTACCCTGAAGCTTTCTTT.

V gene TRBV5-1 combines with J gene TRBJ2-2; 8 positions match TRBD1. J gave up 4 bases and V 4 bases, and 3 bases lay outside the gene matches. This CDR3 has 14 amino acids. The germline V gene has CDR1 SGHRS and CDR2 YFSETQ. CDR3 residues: CASSPDRGTGELFF. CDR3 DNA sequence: TGCGCCAGCAGCCCCGACAGGGGCACCGGGGAGCTGTTTTTT. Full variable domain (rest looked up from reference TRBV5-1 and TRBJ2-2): KAGVTQTPRYLIKTRGQQVTLSCSPISGHRSVSWYQQTPGQGLQFLFEYFSETQRNKGNFPGRFSGRQFSNSRSEMNVSTLELGDSALYLCASSPDRGTGELFFGEGSRLTVL.